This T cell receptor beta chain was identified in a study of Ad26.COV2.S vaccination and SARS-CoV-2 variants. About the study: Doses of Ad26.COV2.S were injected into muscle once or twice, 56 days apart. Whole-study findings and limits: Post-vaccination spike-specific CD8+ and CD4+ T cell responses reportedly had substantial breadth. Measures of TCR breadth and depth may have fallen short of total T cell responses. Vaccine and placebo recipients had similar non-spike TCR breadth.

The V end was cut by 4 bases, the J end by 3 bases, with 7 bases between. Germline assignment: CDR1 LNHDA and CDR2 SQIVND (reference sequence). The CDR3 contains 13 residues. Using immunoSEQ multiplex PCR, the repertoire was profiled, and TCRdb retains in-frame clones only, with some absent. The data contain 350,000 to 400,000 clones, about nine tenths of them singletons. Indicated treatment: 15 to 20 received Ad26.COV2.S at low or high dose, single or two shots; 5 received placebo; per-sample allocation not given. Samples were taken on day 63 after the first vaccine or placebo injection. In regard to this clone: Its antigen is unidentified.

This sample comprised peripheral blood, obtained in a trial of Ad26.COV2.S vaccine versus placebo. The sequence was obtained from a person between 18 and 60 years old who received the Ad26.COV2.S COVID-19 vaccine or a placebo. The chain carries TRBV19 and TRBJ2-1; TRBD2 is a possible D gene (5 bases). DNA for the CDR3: TGTGCCAGTAGTAACGGGGACTACAATGAGCAGTTCTTC. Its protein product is CASSNGDYNEQFF.